Below, 25 T cell receptor beta chains from the same sample are listed, as sequenced in a study of molecular identifiers for immune sequencing clone quantification. One entry per CDR3 protein results from TCRdb running MiXCR on the PCR reads. The sample lists some 97,000 distinct CDR3 sequences; 35% to 40% were seen once. Sequences were obtained from naive CD8+ T cells from blood, with Jurkat cell RNA spiked in. Subset meaning: FACS-sorted CD8+CD4-CCR7+CD45RA+ naive T cells. These receptor sequences come from a human donor in good health. Some libraries in this study had Jurkat cell RNA spiked in.

A note on this clonotype: This could be a read error, since a much larger clone is one nucleotide away. The genes are TRBV28 and TRBJ1-1, with D tentatively TRBD1 (5 bases). This CDR3 has 14 residues. Germline CDR1 is MDHEN and CDR2 is SYDVKM. CDR3 nucleotides: TGTGCCAGCTGTTTATGGGGGACTGACACTGAAGCTTTCTTT. Its translation: CASCLWGTDTEAFF.

V gene TRBV15 combines with J gene TRBJ2-1, with D hard to call. CDR1 and CDR2 from the germline V gene are LNHNV and YYDKDF (reference sequence). This CDR3 spans 13 amino acids. V lost 0 bases and J 13 bases, leaving 13 bases between the germline ends. In DNA form, the CDR3 reads TGTGCCACCAGCAGAGACTCCAGGCGCTATCAGTTCTTC. Translation gives CATSRDSRRYQFF.

Turning to this clonotype: The final CDR3 position lacks the conserved phenylalanine or tryptophan, pointing to a likely read error. V is TRBV6-9 and J is TRBJ2-5; D is ambiguous. CDR1 is MNHGY, CDR2 SVAAGI, per germline. Trimming took off 6 bases at V and 2 bases at J, with 19 bases between the two ends. This CDR3 contains 16 residues. Here the CDR3 reads CASRTSLLSFQETQYI. DNA for the CDR3: TGTGCCAGCAGAACCTCCCTCCTCAGCTTTCAAGAGACCCAGTACATC.

The sample holds many counts of this clonotype. This chain uses TRBV28 with TRBJ2-7; 7 bases map to TRBD1. CDR3 length equals 14 residues. Losses at the gene ends were 5 bases for V and 2 bases for J; bases not matched to a gene: 6. Germline-derived CDR1 and CDR2 are MDHEN and SYDVKM. The CDR3 DNA reads as TGTGCCAGCAGTACCGGGACAGAGGCCTACGAGCAGTACTTC. Its protein product is CASSTGTEAYEQYF.

The CDR3 region is CASSIVGGGGYTF. In DNA, the CDR3 is TGTGCCAGTAGTATTGTAGGGGGCGGAGGCTACACCTTC. The rearrangement uses TRBV19 and TRBJ1-2; 7 bases are a match to TRBD1. CDR1 LNHDA and CDR2 SQIVND come from the germline V gene (reference sequence). The CDR3 spans 13 residues. The J segment lost 8 bases and the V segment lost 3 bases, leaving 6 bases of the junction unmatched. Looking up the rest from reference TRBV19 and TRBJ1-2 gives the full variable domain: DGGITQSPKYLFRKEGQNVTLSCEQNLNHDAMYWYRQDPGQGLRLIYYSQIVNDFQKGDIAEGYSVSREKKESFPLTVTSAQKNPTAFYLCASSIVGGGGYTFGSGTRLTVV.

V is TRBV6-5 and J is TRBJ1-1; D is possibly TRBD1 (5 bases). Germline-derived CDR1 and CDR2 are MNHEY and SVGAGI. The V end lost 10 bases, the J end lost 0 bases, and 18 bases lay between the germline ends. The CDR3 sequence is 15 residues long. In DNA, the CDR3 is TGTGCCACCACATCGGGGCGGAGGGTGAACACTGAAGCTTTCTTT. Translating gives CATTSGRRVNTEAFF.

The genes are TRBV6-6 and TRBJ2-1; D tentatively reads TRBD1 or TRBD2 (5 bases each). With 8 bases removed from V and 2 bases from J, the gap between germline ends came to 10 bases. The CDR3 covers 13 residues. Per the germline V gene, CDR1 is MNHNY and CDR2 is SVGAGI (reference sequence). CDR3 bases: TGTGCCAGCGAGCCGGGGCCCTACAATGAGCAGTTCTTC. This codes for CASEPGPYNEQFF.

This clonotype has more than one count but fewer than ten. The CDR3 protein is CSAKTGGSYEQYF. The CDR3 DNA reads as TGCAGTGCCAAGACAGGGGGCTCCTACGAGCAGTACTTC. The chain couples TRBV20-1 to TRBJ2-7, with 9 bases identical to TRBD1. This CDR3 has 13 residues. The germline V gene has CDR1 DFQATT and CDR2 SNEGSKA (reference sequence). The V and J ends lost 6 bases and 0 bases, in that order; junction bases with no gene match: 3.

Regarding this clonotype: This may come from a read error, since a much larger clone is one base off. The chain uses TRBV6-2 or TRBV6-3 and TRBJ2-2; 11 positions agree with TRBD2. Looked up from germline, CDR1 is MNHEY and CDR2 is SVGEGT. The CDR3 extends over 15 amino acids. CDR3 residues: CASSLTSGNTGELLF. As DNA, the CDR3 is TGTGCCAGCAGCCTGACTAGCGGGAACACCGGGGAGCTGTTATTT.

V gene TRBV27 combines with J gene TRBJ2-1, with TRBD2 matching over 10 bases. Germline V gene lookup returns CDR1 MNHEY and CDR2 SMNVEV (reference sequence). The J segment lost 12 bases and the V segment lost 2 bases, leaving 10 bases of the junction unmatched. The CDR3 sequence is 15 residues long. For the CDR3, the DNA is TGTGCCAGCAGTTTAACCCAAATTAGCGGGGGGATGCAGTTCTTC. It specifies CASSLTQISGGMQFF.

This clonotype has ten or more counts. The chain employs TRBV29-1 and TRBJ2-3; a weak D match, TRBD2 (5 bases). The V and J ends lost 4 bases and 0 bases respectively, with 11 bases between them. Germline CDR1 SQVTM, CDR2 ANQGSEA. This CDR3 region has 14 residues. This CDR3 reads CSVAREMSTDTQYF. CDR3 DNA: TGCAGCGTTGCTCGGGAAATGAGCACAGATACGCAGTATTTT.

Regarding this clonotype: A much larger clone sits a single nucleotide away, making a read error possible. The J gene is TRBJ2-3, the V gene TRBV29-1; a weak D match, TRBD1 (7 bases). Germline V gene data show CDR1 as SQVTM and CDR2 as ANQGSEA. CDR3 length equals 16 residues. V was clipped by 4 bases and J by 3 bases, with 20 bases between them. The CDR3 DNA is TGCAGCGTTGTAGTAGTAGGGGGCGCGGGGACAGATACGCAGTATTTT. This codes for CSVVVVGGAGTDTQYF.

Of note for this clonotype: This clone may be a read error of a much larger clone one base away. This sequence joins TRBV7-2 and TRBJ2-7, with a weak D call TRBD2 (6 bases). Germline-derived CDR1 and CDR2 are SGHTA and FQGNSA. The CDR3 is made up of 13 amino acids. The CDR3 is CASSSTSPLERYF. The CDR3 nucleotides are TGTGCCAGCAGTTCTACTAGCCCGCTCGAGCGGTACTTC.

The chain is built from TRBV28 and TRBJ1-2; D gene unclear. Germline V gene lookup returns CDR1 MDHEN and CDR2 SYDVKM. CDR3 length: 14 residues. Between the trimmed V and J ends, which lost 5 bases and 4 bases, there was a span of 14 bases. This chain's CDR3 is CASSGIELLYGYTF. CDR3 nucleotide sequence: TGTGCCAGCAGTGGTATAGAGTTGCTCTATGGCTACACCTTC.

Points on this clonotype: One base away lies a much larger clone, so this may be a sequencing read error. Here the CDR3 DNA reads TGTGCCAGCAGTTTAACGGGGCCCGTGGTTAGGCAGTTCTTC. Translating it yields CASSLTGPVVRQFF. This chain joins TRBV12-3 or TRBV12-4 and TRBJ2-1, with D perhaps matching TRBD1 or TRBD2 (5 bases each). CDR3 size: 14 residues. V dropped 2 bases and J dropped 12 bases, with 17 bases sitting between them.

This clonotype was seen only a few times. The chain combines TRBV4-3 with TRBJ2-1; D not certain. Looked up from germline, CDR1 is LGHNA and CDR2 is YSLEER. This CDR3 is built from 13 residues. V was trimmed by 3 bases and J by 5 bases, leaving 8 bases between them. The CDR3, as DNA: TGCGCCAGCAGCCACACCCTCCACAATGAGCAGTTCTTC. It is translated as CASSHTLHNEQFF.

This chain connects TRBV27 to TRBJ2-1; either TRBD1 or TRBD2 may supply D (6 bases each). The germline V and J ends were trimmed by 8 bases and 9 bases, with 11 bases remaining between them. The V gene's germline CDR1 is MNHEY and CDR2 SMNVEV (reference sequence). This CDR3 region has 11 residues. The DNA for the CDR3 is TGTGCCAGCGCGACGGGGGCTGAGCAGTTCTTC. This translates into CASATGAEQFF.

This clonotype appeared many times. This sequence joins TRBV28 and TRBJ1-2; maybe TRBD1 (5 bases). Deletions cut 5 bases from V and 4 bases from J, with 14 bases between. The CDR3 sequence is 14 residues long. CDR1 is MDHEN and CDR2 is SYDVKM in the germline V gene. CDR3 sequence reads: CASSRRDGIYGYTF. The CDR3 DNA reads TGTGCCAGCAGTCGCCGGGACGGCATCTATGGCTACACCTTC.

This clonotype was recorded many times. This chain connects TRBV5-1 to TRBJ2-7, with TRBD1 matching over 8 bases. The CDR3 covers 16 residues. Germline V gene lookup returns CDR1 SGHRS and CDR2 YFSETQ. V dropped 5 bases and J dropped 2; count of bases not matched to a gene: 12. This chain's CDR3 is CASRDPDGQGAYEQYF. The CDR3 DNA is TGCGCCAGCAGGGACCCTGATGGACAGGGCGCCTACGAGCAGTACTTC.

The V and J genes are TRBV13 and TRBJ2-1; perhaps TRBD2 as D (7 bases). Germline V gene lookup returns CDR1 PRHDT and CDR2 FYEKMQ (reference sequence). The CDR3 sequence is 18 residues long. The V and J ends lost 2 bases and 5 bases respectively, with 22 bases between them. DNA of the CDR3: TGTGCCAGCAGCTTACCGGACCTAGGGGGGAGGGCCCACAATGAGCAGTTCTTC. This gives the protein CASSLPDLGGRAHNEQFF.

Concerning this clonotype itself: Mismatch with germline at one junction end may stem from a read error. CDR3 protein: CAGSETGFNEKLFF. The CDR3 DNA reads as TGTGCCGGCAGCGAGACAGGGTTTAATGAAAAACTGTTTTTT. The chain is built from TRBV7-8 and TRBJ1-4, with 7 nucleotides matching TRBD1. The CDR3 consists of 14 residues. The germline CDR1 and CDR2 sequences are SGHVS and FQNEAQ.

Note on this clonotype: A read error may be the cause here, since a much bigger clone is one base away. The chain is built from TRBV29-1 and TRBJ1-2; D perhaps matches TRBD1 (5 bases). Germline V gene data show CDR1 as SQVTM and CDR2 as ANQGSEA. The CDR3 covers 11 residues. V lost 8 bases to trimming and J lost 3 bases, with 10 bases between them. CDR3 region: CSFPTDYGYTF. CDR3 bases: TGCAGCTTTCCGACAGACTATGGCTACACCTTC.

The gene calls are TRBV7-9 and TRBJ2-2, with D unresolved. V was cut by 5 bases and J by 6 bases, with 7 bases left in between. The CDR3 contains 12 residues. Germline CDR1 reads SEHNR; CDR2 reads FQNEAQ (reference sequence). Written as DNA, the CDR3 is TGTGCCAGCAGCCCCGTGTCCGGGGAGCTGTTTTTT. Translated: CASSPVSGELFF. The full variable domain, with the rest looked up from reference TRBV7-9 and TRBJ2-2, is DTGVSQNPRHKITKRGQNVTFRCDPISEHNRLYWYRQTLGQGPEFLTYFQNEAQLEKSRLLSDRFSAERPKGSFSTLEIQRTEQGDSAMYLCASSPVSGELFFGEGSRLTVL.

This clonotype was seen a handful of times. One end of the junction is discordant with germline, which a read error may explain. The V call is TRBV28, the J call TRBJ2-1; D not resolved. CDR1 is MDHEN, CDR2 SYDVKM, per germline. The CDR3 contains 12 residues. The CDR3 region is CASSLEYNEQFF. The CDR3 bases are TGTGCTAGCAGTCTAGAGTACAATGAGCAGTTCTTC.

The V and J genes are TRBV6-2 or TRBV6-3 and TRBJ2-1; either TRBD1 or TRBD2 may fit D (6 bases each). Germline lookup yields CDR1 MNHEY and CDR2 SVGEGT. CDR3 length: 20 amino acids. V was trimmed by 0 bases and J by 4 bases, leaving 25 bases between them. The CDR3 is CASSYSEGGGPSYPYNEQFF. CDR3 DNA: TGTGCCAGCAGTTACTCTGAGGGGGGAGGCCCCTCGTACCCGTACAATGAGCAGTTCTTC.